The 32 T cell receptor beta chains given below trace back to one sample, sequenced in a study of T-cell reconstitution after alpha-beta-depleted transplantation in children. Unique molecular identifiers were incorporated into the prepared TCRbeta library. MiXCR was run by TCRdb on the PCR reads, yielding one entry per CDR3 protein. The data contain fewer than 750,000 distinct CDR3 sequences, more than 20% of them singletons. The sample in question was PBMCs, obtained before TCRalphabeta/CD19-depleted stem cell transplant. These receptors were taken from a boy less than two years old with Wiskott-Aldrich syndrome, due to receive a stem cell transplant.

This clonotype was seen at least ten times. The chain employs TRBV20-1 and TRBJ2-7; perhaps TRBD2 as D (5 bases). The CDR3 covers 14 residues. CDR1 and CDR2 (germline): DFQATT, SNEGSKA (reference sequence). The V end lost 2 bases, the J end lost 3 bases, and 14 bases lay between the germline ends. The CDR3 spells CSARNPRRGYEQYF. The CDR3 DNA reads as TGCAGTGCTAGAAACCCCCGACGGGGCTACGAGCAGTACTTC.

The table lists this clonotype with a few counts. The rearrangement links TRBV12-3 or TRBV12-4 to TRBJ2-3; the match to TRBD2 covers 8 bases. The ends lost 5 bases at V and 7 bases at J; junction bases unmatched: 11. There are 15 residues in the CDR3. CDR3 sequence (DNA): TGTGCCAGCAGTCCCACTCGGACTAGCAAGAATACGCAGTATTTT. Translation gives CASSPTRTSKNTQYF.

The chain has TRBV20-1 and TRBJ2-1; no clear D gene. V was shortened by 2 bases and J by 0 bases, with 8 bases between the two germline ends. CDR1 is DFQATT, CDR2 SNEGSKA, per germline (reference sequence). This CDR3 region has 14 residues. Here the CDR3 DNA reads TGCAGTGCTAGACCCTGGAGCTCCTACAATGAGCAGTTCTTC. The encoded protein is CSARPWSSYNEQFF.

The chain couples TRBV5-1 to TRBJ2-1; 7 bases are shared with TRBD1. The CDR3 extends over 14 amino acids. J was trimmed by 7 bases and V by 6 bases; bases with no gene match: 10. The germline V gene has CDR1 SGHRS and CDR2 YFSETQ. The CDR3 loop reads CASNRDRTRNEQFF. In DNA, the CDR3 is TGCGCCAGCAACCGGGACAGAACCAGGAATGAGCAGTTCTTC.

The chain employs TRBV18 and TRBJ2-1; 8 positions agree with TRBD2. The V and J ends lost 0 bases and 9 bases, in that order; junction bases with no gene match: 10. This CDR3 contains 16 residues. Looked up from germline, CDR1 is KGHSH and CDR2 is LQKENI. CDR3 region: CASSPPGLEFGSEQFF. The CDR3 DNA reads as TGTGCCAGCTCACCACCGGGACTAGAGTTTGGGAGTGAGCAGTTCTTC. Based on the CDR3 plus reference TRBV18 and TRBJ2-1, the full variable domain is NAGVMQNPRHLVRRRGQEARLRCSPMKGHSHVYWYRQLPEEGLKFMVYLQKENIIDESGMPKERFSAEFPKEGPSILRIQQVVRGDSAAYFCASSPPGLEFGSEQFFGPGTRLTVL.

This clonotype was seen only a few times. The chain carries TRBV11-3 and TRBJ2-1; D may be TRBD2 (6 bases). The CDR3 length is 15 residues. The V end was cut by 1 base, the J end by 4 bases, with 11 bases between. Germline CDR1 reads SGHNT; CDR2 reads YENEEA. This CDR3 reads CASSLGRAGYNEQFF. For the CDR3, the DNA is TGTGCCAGCAGCTTAGGAAGGGCGGGGTACAATGAGCAGTTCTTC.

There are a few counts of this clonotype. The rearrangement joins TRBV5-5 to TRBJ2-2, with a weak D call TRBD2 (5 bases). Germline CDR1 reads SGHKS; CDR2 reads YYEKEE (reference sequence). The CDR3 is made up of 15 amino acids. With 4 bases removed from V and 5 bases from J, the gap between germline ends came to 15 bases. The CDR3 is CASSIRGLGTGELFF. In DNA form, the CDR3 reads TGTGCCAGCAGCATTCGGGGATTGGGAACCGGGGAGCTGTTTTTT.

A single count supports this clonotype. The chain is built from TRBV5-1 and TRBJ2-1; D may be TRBD1 or TRBD2 (5 bases each). The CDR3 spans 13 residues. Trimming removed 2 bases at V and 6 bases at J, with 9 bases between. Looked up from germline, CDR1 is SGHRS and CDR2 is YFSETQ. The CDR3 coding sequence is TGCGCCAGCAGCTTTGGGGGAATCAATGAGCAGTTCTTC. Translated: CASSFGGINEQFF.

The chain uses TRBV21-1 and TRBJ2-3; the D call in the table, TRBD1, was not verified against the DNA. TRBV21-1 counts as a pseudogene. The CDR3 contains 16 residues. The CDR3 nucleotides are TGTGCCAGCAGCAAAGTGAAGGGGCGCTCAACAGATACGCAGTATTTT. It codes for CASSKVKGRSTDTQYF.

This clonotype was seen more than once but under ten times. In DNA, the CDR3 is TGTGCCAGCAGTTTTCCCGAAGTCCAAGAGACCCAGTACTTC. This codes for CASSFPEVQETQYF. The V and J genes are TRBV12-3 or TRBV12-4 and TRBJ2-5; D gene ambiguous. This CDR3 contains 14 residues. V was shortened by 3 bases and J by 1 base, with 9 bases between the two germline ends.

This chain uses TRBV6-5 with TRBJ1-2; 9 nucleotides line up with TRBD1. The junction had 9 bases not matched to a gene; V was cut back by 3 bases and J by 7 bases. From germline, CDR1 is MNHEY and CDR2 SVGAGI. This CDR3 region has 15 residues. The CDR3 coding sequence is TGTGCCAGCAGTTATCTCCGGGACAGGGTAACTGGCTACACCTTC. This codes for CASSYLRDRVTGYTF.

This clonotype was recorded a few times. J is TRBJ2-7 and V is TRBV5-1; D tentatively fits TRBD1 or TRBD2 (5 bases each). Trimming pared 0 bases from V and 0 bases from J, leaving 13 bases between. The CDR3 spans 16 residues. Germline assignment: CDR1 SGHRS and CDR2 YFSETQ. The CDR3 region has the DNA TGCGCCAGCAGCTTGGTCGGGGCCCGATCCTCCTACGAGCAGTACTTC. This translates into CASSLVGARSSYEQYF.

The chain has TRBV6-5 and TRBJ1-1; the match to TRBD1 covers 9 bases. The ends lost 0 bases at V and 7 bases at J; junction bases unmatched: 6. CDR1 MNHEY and CDR2 SVGAGI come from the germline V gene. CDR3 length: 15 amino acids. CDR3 region: CASSYSMTGGDEAFF. The CDR3 nucleotides are TGTGCCAGCAGTTACTCGATGACAGGGGGTGATGAAGCTTTCTTT.

This clonotype has just a few counts. This sequence joins TRBV7-6 and TRBJ2-5; TRBD2 might be the D (5 bases). Trimming took off 3 bases at V and 5 bases at J, with 16 bases between the two ends. This CDR3 has 15 amino acids. Germline-derived CDR1 and CDR2 are SGHVS and FNYEAQ. The CDR3 nucleotides are TGTGCCAGCAGCTTGAACGGCGCGTCGGGGGAGACCCAGTACTTC. Residues: CASSLNGASGETQYF. The full variable domain, its missing parts supplied by reference TRBV7-6 and TRBJ2-5, is GAGVSQSPRYKVTKRGQDVALRCDPISGHVSLYWYRQALGQGPEFLTYFNYEAQQDKSGLPNDRFSAERPEGSISTLTIQRTEQRDSAMYRCASSLNGASGETQYFGPGTRLLVL.

Ten or more counts support this clonotype. The J gene is TRBJ2-1, the V gene TRBV27; TRBD2 agrees at 7 bases. Per germline, CDR1 MNHEY and CDR2 SMNVEV (reference sequence). There are 15 residues in the CDR3. With 4 bases clipped from V and 8 bases from J, the junction kept 11 bases outside the gene matches. CDR3 bases: TGTGCCAGCAGTTCCCTAGCGGACCTGGTACATGAGCAGTTCTTC. Its protein is CASSSLADLVHEQFF.

The rearrangement links TRBV27 to TRBJ2-1, with D perhaps given as TRBD1 or TRBD2 (5 bases each). The CDR3 totals 12 residues. Germline V gene data show CDR1 as MNHEY and CDR2 as SMNVEV (reference sequence). V was pared by 6 bases and J by 15 bases, with 18 bases between. This chain's CDR3 is CASRSPGRGSFF. CDR3 sequence (DNA): TGTGCCAGCAGATCCCCGGGACGCGGGTCGTTCTTC.

The chain links TRBV5-1 to TRBJ2-7; TRBD1 might be the D (5 bases). The CDR3 runs 14 residues. Germline V gives CDR1 SGHRS, CDR2 YFSETQ. V was trimmed by 8 bases and J by 5 bases, leaving 20 bases between them. The CDR3 nucleotides read TGCGCCAGACCCAAGCCGCCGACAGACCACGAGCAGTACTTC. Protein: CARPKPPTDHEQYF. Full variable domain (remainder filled in from reference TRBV5-1 and TRBJ2-7): KAGVTQTPRYLIKTRGQQVTLSCSPISGHRSVSWYQQTPGQGLQFLFEYFSETQRNKGNFPGRFSGRQFSNSRSEMNVSTLELGDSALYLCARPKPPTDHEQYFGPGTRLTVT.

The chain couples TRBV27 to TRBJ1-5; D is possibly TRBD1 (5 bases). Germline CDR1 and CDR2: MNHEY and SMNVEV (reference sequence). The CDR3 is 15 residues long. V lost 2 bases to trimming and J lost 4 bases, with 12 bases between them. DNA for the CDR3: TGTGCCAGCAGTTTAGGGGGGTCGCGGAATCAGCCCCAGCATTTT. This codes for CASSLGGSRNQPQHF.

V is TRBV5-1 and J is TRBJ1-1, with 7 bases identical to TRBD1. With V trimmed by 0 bases and J by 4 bases, 6 bases remained unmatched. Germline V gene sequence: CDR1 SGHRS, CDR2 YFSETQ. This CDR3 is 15 amino acids long. CDR3 DNA: TGCGCCAGCAGCTTGGAACCGACAGGGCTCACTGAAGCTTTCTTT. Its protein is CASSLEPTGLTEAFF.

This clonotype was counted only a few times. This chain uses TRBV12-3 or TRBV12-4 with TRBJ2-7; D not resolved. The CDR3 is made up of 14 amino acids. With 3 bases removed from V and 5 bases from J, the gap between germline ends came to 14 bases. In nucleotides, the CDR3 is TGTGCCAGCAGTTTTGGCGAGCCCCGGGACGAGCAGTACTTC. This gives the protein CASSFGEPRDEQYF.

This rearrangement joins TRBV5-6 to TRBJ1-5; D not certain. V lost 1 base to trimming and J lost 7 bases, with 12 bases between them. In germline, CDR1 is SGHDT, CDR2 YYEEEE. The CDR3 length is 14 residues. DNA of the CDR3: TGTGCCAGCAGCTTGAGGCCAGAAACGCAGCCCCAGCATTTT. Translating gives CASSLRPETQPQHF.

The rearrangement uses TRBV20-1 and TRBJ2-3, with 12 bases that match TRBD1. The CDR3 loop spans 14 amino acids. The V segment lost 5 bases and the J segment 4 bases; nucleotides outside the gene matches: 4. Germline-derived CDR1 and CDR2 are DFQATT and SNEGSKA (reference sequence). The CDR3 sequence is CSAWDRGRADTQYF. The CDR3, as DNA: TGCAGTGCTTGGGACAGGGGGCGGGCAGATACGCAGTATTTT.

In this sample, this clonotype turned up a few times. The chain couples TRBV12-3 or TRBV12-4 to TRBJ1-5; possible D gene TRBD1, 6 bases. Trimming pared 5 bases from V and 6 bases from J, leaving 11 bases between. The CDR3 length is 13 residues. This CDR3 reads CASSHRVGQPQHF. The CDR3 DNA sequence: TGTGCCAGCAGTCACAGGGTGGGTCAGCCCCAGCATTTT.

This clonotype was counted between two and nine times. J is TRBJ1-3 and V is TRBV7-2; possible D gene TRBD1, 5 bases. This CDR3 is 17 amino acids long. Germline loops: CDR1 SGHTA, CDR2 FQGNSA. V lost 7 bases and J lost 0, with 19 bases in between. DNA of the CDR3: TGTGCCAGCACCCTCATGGCGATCGGGGGCTCTGGAAACACCATATATTTT. Translating it yields CASTLMAIGGSGNTIYF.

The chain uses TRBV20-1 and TRBJ1-2; no clear D. V lost 0 bases and J 4 bases, leaving 15 bases between the germline ends. Germline V gene data show CDR1 as DFQATT and CDR2 as SNEGSKA (reference sequence). This CDR3 comprises 15 residues. In nucleotides, the CDR3 is TGCAGTGCTAGAGATCTGAGAGGTAGCAGCTATGGCTACACCTTC. This translates into CSARDLRGSSYGYTF.

This clonotype was seen many times. V gene TRBV5-1 combines with J gene TRBJ2-2; TRBD1 matches at 9 bases. This CDR3 has 15 amino acids. The V gene end was trimmed by 3 bases and the J gene end by 1 base; junction bases not matched to a gene: 1. Germline lookup yields CDR1 SGHRS and CDR2 YFSETQ. This chain's CDR3 is CASSSGQGNTGELFF. In DNA form, the CDR3 reads TGCGCCAGCAGCTCGGGACAGGGGAACACCGGGGAGCTGTTTTTT.

V gene TRBV30 combines with J gene TRBJ1-4; TRBD1 is a possible D gene (6 bases). CDR3 length: 15 amino acids. CDR1 GTSNPN and CDR2 SVGIG come from the germline V gene (reference sequence). V lost 0 bases, J lost 6 bases, and 14 bases lay in between. The DNA of the CDR3 is TGTGCCTGGAGTGTACGGGGGGGGCTCTATGAAAAACTGTTTTTT. It is translated as CAWSVRGGLYEKLFF.

This clonotype was picked up a small number of times. The J gene is TRBJ2-1, the V gene TRBV6-2 or TRBV6-3, with D perhaps TRBD2 (6 bases). This CDR3 contains 15 residues. Trimming removed 7 bases at V and 0 bases at J, with 13 bases between. Germline V gene lookup returns CDR1 MNHEY and CDR2 SVGEGT. Written as DNA, the CDR3 is TGTGCCAGCATGGCGGGACCCCACTCCTACAATGAGCAGTTCTTC. It is translated as CASMAGPHSYNEQFF.

V usage is TRBV5-1 and J usage is TRBJ2-5; 13 bases match TRBD2. J lost 2 bases, V lost 5 bases, and 6 bases had no gene match. The CDR3 runs to 16 residues. Looked up from germline, CDR1 is SGHRS and CDR2 is YFSETQ. DNA for the CDR3: TGCGCCAGCAGTCGCCGACTAGCGGGAGGTCAAGAGACCCAGTACTTC. Translating it yields CASSRRLAGGQETQYF. The full variable domain, in which reference TRBV5-1 and TRBJ2-5 provide the parts outside the CDR3, is KAGVTQTPRYLIKTRGQQVTLSCSPISGHRSVSWYQQTPGQGLQFLFEYFSETQRNKGNFPGRFSGRQFSNSRSEMNVSTLELGDSALYLCASSRRLAGGQETQYFGPGTRLLVL.

This clonotype was counted only a few times. This chain uses TRBV27 with TRBJ2-1; TRBD2 aligns across 11 bases. Germline assignment: CDR1 MNHEY and CDR2 SMNVEV (reference sequence). The CDR3 loop spans 17 amino acids. V was pared by 5 bases and J by 3 bases, with 9 bases of the junction left unmatched. CDR3 DNA: TGTGCCAGCAGTCTATACGGGACTAGCGGAAACTACAATGAGCAGTTCTTC. Its protein is CASSLYGTSGNYNEQFF.

The V call is TRBV11-2, the J call TRBJ1-5, with 7 bases that match TRBD1. CDR1 is SGHAT and CDR2 is FQNNGV in the germline V gene. The CDR3 loop spans 18 amino acids. V lost 5 bases to trimming and J lost 2 bases; unmatched junction nucleotides: 15. CDR3 amino acids: CASSPRTGGSPGNQPQHF. DNA of the CDR3: TGTGCCAGCAGCCCAAGGACAGGAGGGTCCCCTGGCAATCAGCCCCAGCATTTT.

V and J are TRBV20-1 and TRBJ2-5; perhaps TRBD2 as D (5 bases). Per the germline V gene, CDR1 is DFQATT and CDR2 is SNEGSKA (reference sequence). Trimming stripped 3 bases from V and 5 bases from J, with 13 bases between. There are 13 residues in the CDR3. The CDR3 loop reads CSASSSPIETQYF. The CDR3 DNA is TGCAGTGCTAGCTCTAGCCCCATCGAGACCCAGTACTTC.